Sequencing of this T cell receptor (beta chain) was carried out in a study of radiotherapy plus CTLA-4 blockade in lung cancer. Study-level information: Objective responses were documented in 15% to 20% of patients, with disease control in around 30%.

A note on this clone: Its target is not known.

Some clones are missing from TCRdb's copy, which holds only in-frame ones; the method was immunoSEQ multiplex PCR. The sample shows 45,000 to 60,000 clones, roughly 80% of them seen only once. Whole-study findings and limits: Blood saw expansion of tumor-derived TCR clones after radiotherapy plus ipilimumab. Early clone dynamics of blood T cells, plus interferon-beta, reportedly predicted response best.

The CDR3 is made up of 16 amino acids. Germline CDR1 and CDR2: SGHNT and YYREEE (reference sequence). Sequencing was performed on peripheral blood, taken from a patient treated with radiotherapy plus ipilimumab. This sequence joins TRBV5-4 and TRBJ2-5; TRBD2 matches 12 bases. TRBJ2-7 matches the DNA end more closely, so the J call is doubtful. The TCR originated in a human donor with non-small cell lung cancer who had stable disease on radiotherapy plus ipilimumab. CDR3 nucleotides: TGTGCCAGCAGCTTCTCTAGCGGGAGGGCCCTGAACGAGCAGTACTTC. Its translation: CASSFSSGRALNEQYF.